The clone carrying this T cell receptor (beta chain) was detected only a few times. TCRdb ran MiXCR on the RT-PCR reads and lists one entry per CDR3 protein. The sample has about a million distinct CDR3 sequences, about a sixth seen once. The CDR3 extends over 12 amino acids. Trimming stripped 4 bases from V and 2 bases from J, with 5 bases between. The germline CDR1 and CDR2 sequences are SGHVS and FNYEAQ. The sample is drawn from a study of patients and donors after allogeneic stem cell transplantation. The sequence derives from a human donor who was either an allogeneic HSCT recipient or a stem cell or donor lymphocyte infusion donor (not recorded which). It is not recorded whose cells these are; they may come from a transplant donor. Sequenced input: blood, either unsorted or a sorted T cell fraction (not recorded which). The chain has TRBV7-6 and TRBJ2-5; D gene uncertain. The CDR3 region has the DNA TGTGCCAGCAGCTGGCTTCAAGAGACCCAGTACTTC. Protein product: CASSWLQETQYF.